The sequence of this T cell receptor (beta chain) was determined in a study of T cell responses to AZD1222 COVID-19 vaccine. Study-level findings and limits: Reportedly, nearly half the spike-specific TCRs target unmutated variant regions. It was only six AZD1222 recipients who were seropositive at baseline. The sample set comprised mostly white British donors with more females, and clonal diversity was possibly underestimated.

The method was immunoSEQ multiplex PCR; TCRdb's version includes in-frame clones alone and lacks a portion of them. This sample has 90,000 to 150,000 clones, with about 83% found just once. V was trimmed by 5 bases and J by 1 base, leaving 14 bases between them. Germline CDR1 and CDR2: SGHTA and FQGNSA. The CDR3 is 15 residues long. About this clone: The antigen is undetermined.

Material: peripheral blood, obtained on day 0 of AZD1222 vaccination. V usage is TRBV7-2 and J usage is TRBJ2-5; possible D gene TRBD2, 5 bases. This sequence originates from an adult in good health. The DNA for the CDR3 is TGTGCCAGCAGCCCGTACCTGACTACCCAAGAGACCCAGTACTTC. Residues: CASSPYLTTQETQYF.